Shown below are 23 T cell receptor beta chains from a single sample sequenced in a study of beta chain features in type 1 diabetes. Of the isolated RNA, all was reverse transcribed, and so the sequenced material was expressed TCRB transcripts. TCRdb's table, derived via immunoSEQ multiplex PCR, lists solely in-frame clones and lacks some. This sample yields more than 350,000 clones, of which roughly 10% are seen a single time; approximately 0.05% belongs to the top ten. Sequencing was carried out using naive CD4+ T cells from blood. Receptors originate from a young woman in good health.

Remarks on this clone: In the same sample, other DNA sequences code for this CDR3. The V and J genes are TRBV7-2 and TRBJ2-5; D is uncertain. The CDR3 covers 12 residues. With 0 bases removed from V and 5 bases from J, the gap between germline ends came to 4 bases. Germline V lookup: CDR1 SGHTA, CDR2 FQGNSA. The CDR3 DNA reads TGTGCCAGCAGCTTAGCGCTGGAGACCCAGTACTTC. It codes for CASSLALETQYF. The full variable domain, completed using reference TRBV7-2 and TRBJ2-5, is GAGVSQSPSNKVTEKGKDVELRCDPISGHTALYWYRQSLGQGLEFLIYFQGNSAPDKSGLPSDRFSAERTGGSVSTLTIQRTQQEDSAVYLCASSLALETQYFGPGTRLLVL.

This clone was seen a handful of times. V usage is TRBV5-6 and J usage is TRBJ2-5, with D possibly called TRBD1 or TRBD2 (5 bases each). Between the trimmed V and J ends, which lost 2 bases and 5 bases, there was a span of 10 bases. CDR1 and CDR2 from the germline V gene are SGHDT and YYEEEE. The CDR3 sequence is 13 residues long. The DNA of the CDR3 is TGTGCCAGCAGCTTTGAGGGGCGGGAGACCCAGTACTTC. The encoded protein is CASSFEGRETQYF.

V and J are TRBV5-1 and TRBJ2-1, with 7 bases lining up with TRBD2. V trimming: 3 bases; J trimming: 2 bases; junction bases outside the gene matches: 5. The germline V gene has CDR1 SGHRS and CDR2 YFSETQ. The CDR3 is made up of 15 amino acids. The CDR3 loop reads CASSWEGPPYNEQFF. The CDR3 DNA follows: TGCGCCAGCAGCTGGGAGGGACCACCCTACAATGAGCAGTTCTTC.

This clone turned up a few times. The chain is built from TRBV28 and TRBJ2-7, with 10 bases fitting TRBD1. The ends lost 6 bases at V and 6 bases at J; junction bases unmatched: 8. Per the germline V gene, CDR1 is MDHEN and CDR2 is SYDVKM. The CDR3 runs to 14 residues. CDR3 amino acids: CASSNAGTGVEQYV. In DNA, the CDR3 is TGTGCCAGCAGCAACGCCGGGACAGGGGTCGAGCAGTACGTC.

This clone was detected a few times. The CDR3 reads CASSGRSRSAEQYV. CDR3 nucleotide sequence: TGTGCCAGCAGTGGCAGGTCCCGATCGGCCGAGCAGTACGTC. The V call is TRBV2, the J call TRBJ2-7; D is unresolved. This CDR3 comprises 14 residues. The germline CDR1 and CDR2 sequences are SNHLY and FYNNEI. V was trimmed by 4 bases and J by 6 bases, leaving 16 bases between them.

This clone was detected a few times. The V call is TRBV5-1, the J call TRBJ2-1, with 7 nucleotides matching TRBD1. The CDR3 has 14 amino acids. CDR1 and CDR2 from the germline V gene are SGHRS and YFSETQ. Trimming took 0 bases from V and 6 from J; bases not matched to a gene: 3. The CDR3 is CASSLDDRVNEQFF. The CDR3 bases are TGCGCCAGCAGCTTGGACGACAGGGTCAATGAGCAGTTCTTC.

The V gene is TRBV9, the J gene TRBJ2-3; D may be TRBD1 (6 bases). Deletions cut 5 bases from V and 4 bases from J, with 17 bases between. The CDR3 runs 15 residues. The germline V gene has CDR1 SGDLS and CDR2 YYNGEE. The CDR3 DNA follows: TGTGCCAGCAGAACAGGGTTCGCTAACTCAGATACGCAGTATTTT. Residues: CASRTGFANSDTQYF.

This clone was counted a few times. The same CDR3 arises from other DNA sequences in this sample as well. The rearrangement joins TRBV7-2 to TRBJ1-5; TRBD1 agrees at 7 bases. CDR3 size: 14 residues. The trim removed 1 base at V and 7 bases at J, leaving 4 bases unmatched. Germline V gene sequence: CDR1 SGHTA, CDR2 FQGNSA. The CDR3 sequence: CASSLGQGGQPQHF. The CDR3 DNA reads TGTGCCAGCAGCTTAGGACAGGGAGGGCAGCCCCAGCATTTT.

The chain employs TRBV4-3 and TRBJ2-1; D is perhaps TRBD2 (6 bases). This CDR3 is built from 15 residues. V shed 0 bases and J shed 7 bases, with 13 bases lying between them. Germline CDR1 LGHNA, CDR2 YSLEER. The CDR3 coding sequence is TGCGCCAGCAGCCAAGAGGGGGGAGTAACGAATGAGCAGTTCTTC. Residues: CASSQEGGVTNEQFF.

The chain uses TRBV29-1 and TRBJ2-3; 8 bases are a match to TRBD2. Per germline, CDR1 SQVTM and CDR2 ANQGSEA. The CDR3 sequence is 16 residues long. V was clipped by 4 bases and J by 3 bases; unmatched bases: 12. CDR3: CSVGPGVAGLTDTQYF. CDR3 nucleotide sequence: TGCAGCGTTGGTCCCGGGGTAGCGGGACTAACAGATACGCAGTATTTT.

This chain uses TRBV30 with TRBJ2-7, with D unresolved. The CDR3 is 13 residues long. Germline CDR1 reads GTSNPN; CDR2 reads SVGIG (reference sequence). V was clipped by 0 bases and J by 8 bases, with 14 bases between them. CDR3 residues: CAWSVILLGQQYF. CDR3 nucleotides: TGTGCCTGGAGTGTCATCCTATTAGGCCAGCAGTACTTC.

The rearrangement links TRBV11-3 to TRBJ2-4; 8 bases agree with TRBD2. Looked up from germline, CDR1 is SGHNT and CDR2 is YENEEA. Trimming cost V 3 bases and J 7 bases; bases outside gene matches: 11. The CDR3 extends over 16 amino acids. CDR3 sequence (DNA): TGTGCCAGCAGCTTCTTGCGGCGGGGGGCGGTTAACATTCAGTACTTC. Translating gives CASSFLRRGAVNIQYF.

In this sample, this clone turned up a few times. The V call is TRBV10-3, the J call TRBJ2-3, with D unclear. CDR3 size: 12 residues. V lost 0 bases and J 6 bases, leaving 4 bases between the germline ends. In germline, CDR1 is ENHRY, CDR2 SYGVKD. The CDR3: CAISESVDTQYF. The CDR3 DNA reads TGTGCCATCAGTGAGTCGGTTGATACGCAGTATTTT.

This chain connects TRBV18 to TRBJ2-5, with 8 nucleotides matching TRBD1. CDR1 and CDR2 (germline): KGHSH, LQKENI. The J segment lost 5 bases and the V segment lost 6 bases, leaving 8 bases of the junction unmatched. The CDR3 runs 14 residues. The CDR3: CASSPTGVRETQYF. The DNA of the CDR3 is TGTGCCAGCTCTCCGACAGGGGTGAGGGAGACCCAGTACTTC.

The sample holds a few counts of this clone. CDR3 coding DNA: TGTGCCACCAGCAGAGGACAGGGGAATGAGCAGTTCTTC. Protein sequence: CATSRGQGNEQFF. The chain employs TRBV15 and TRBJ2-1; 8 bases agree with TRBD1. The germline gives CDR1 LNHNV, CDR2 YYDKDF (reference sequence). The CDR3 contains 13 residues. The V gene end was trimmed by 1 base and the J gene end by 7 bases; junction bases not matched to a gene: 0.

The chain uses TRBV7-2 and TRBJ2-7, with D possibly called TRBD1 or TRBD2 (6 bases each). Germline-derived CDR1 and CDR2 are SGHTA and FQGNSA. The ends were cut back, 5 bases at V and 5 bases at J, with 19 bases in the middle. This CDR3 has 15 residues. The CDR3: CASSQDGGPVNEQYF. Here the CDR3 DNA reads TGTGCCAGCAGCCAAGATGGGGGGCCAGTGAACGAGCAGTACTTC. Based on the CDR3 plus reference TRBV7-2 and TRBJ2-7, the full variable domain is GAGVSQSPSNKVTEKGKDVELRCDPISGHTALYWYRQSLGQGLEFLIYFQGNSAPDKSGLPSDRFSAERTGGSVSTLTIQRTQQEDSAVYLCASSQDGGPVNEQYFGPGTRLTVT.

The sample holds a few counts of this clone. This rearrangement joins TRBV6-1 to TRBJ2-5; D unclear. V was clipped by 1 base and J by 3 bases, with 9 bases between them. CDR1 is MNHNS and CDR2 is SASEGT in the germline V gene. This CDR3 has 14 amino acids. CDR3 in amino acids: CASSEVGFKETQYF. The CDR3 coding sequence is TGTGCCAGCAGTGAAGTCGGATTCAAAGAGACCCAGTACTTC.

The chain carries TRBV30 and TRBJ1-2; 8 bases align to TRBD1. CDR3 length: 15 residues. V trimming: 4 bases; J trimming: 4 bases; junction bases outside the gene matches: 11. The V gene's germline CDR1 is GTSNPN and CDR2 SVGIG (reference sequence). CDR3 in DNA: TGTGCCTGGACCCTAGCGGGGACAGGATTCTATGGCTACACCTTC. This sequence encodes CAWTLAGTGFYGYTF. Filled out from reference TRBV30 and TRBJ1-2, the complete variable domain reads SQTIHQWPATLVQPVGSPLSLECTVEGTSNPNLYWYRQAAGRGLQLLFYSVGIGQISSEVPQNLSASRPQDRQFILSSKKLLLSDSGFYLCAWTLAGTGFYGYTFGSGTRLTVV.

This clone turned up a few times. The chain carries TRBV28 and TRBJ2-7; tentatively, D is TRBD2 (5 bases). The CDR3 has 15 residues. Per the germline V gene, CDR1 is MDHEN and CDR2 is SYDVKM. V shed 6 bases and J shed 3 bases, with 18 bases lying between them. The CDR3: CASSPGVLEGYEQYV. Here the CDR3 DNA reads TGTGCCAGCAGCCCCGGGGTCTTAGAAGGCTACGAGCAGTACGTC.

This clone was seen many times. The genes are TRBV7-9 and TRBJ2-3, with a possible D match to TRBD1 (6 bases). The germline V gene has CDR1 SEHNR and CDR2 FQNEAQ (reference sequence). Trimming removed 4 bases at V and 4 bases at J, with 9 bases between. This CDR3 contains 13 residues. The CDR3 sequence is CASSYRVADTQYF. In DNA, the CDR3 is TGTGCCAGCAGCTACAGGGTAGCAGATACGCAGTATTTT.

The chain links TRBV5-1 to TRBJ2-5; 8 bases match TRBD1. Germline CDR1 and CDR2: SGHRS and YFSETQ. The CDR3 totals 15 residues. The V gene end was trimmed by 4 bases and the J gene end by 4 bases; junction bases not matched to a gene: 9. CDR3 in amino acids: CASSIDRGDAETQYF. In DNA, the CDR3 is TGCGCCAGCAGCATCGACAGGGGAGATGCAGAGACCCAGTACTTC.

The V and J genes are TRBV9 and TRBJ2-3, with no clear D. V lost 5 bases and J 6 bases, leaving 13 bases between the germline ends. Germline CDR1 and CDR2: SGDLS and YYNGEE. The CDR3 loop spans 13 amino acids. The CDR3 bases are TGTGCCAGCAGGGGTTCAGGTGCCGATACGCAGTATTTT. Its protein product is CASRGSGADTQYF.

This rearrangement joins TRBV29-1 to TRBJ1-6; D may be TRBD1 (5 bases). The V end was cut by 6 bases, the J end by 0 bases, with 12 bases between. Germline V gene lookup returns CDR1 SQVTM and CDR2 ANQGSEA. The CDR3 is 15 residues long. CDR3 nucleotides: TGCAGCGTGAAATCGGACACCTCCTATAATTCACCCCTCCACTTT. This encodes CSVKSDTSYNSPLHF.